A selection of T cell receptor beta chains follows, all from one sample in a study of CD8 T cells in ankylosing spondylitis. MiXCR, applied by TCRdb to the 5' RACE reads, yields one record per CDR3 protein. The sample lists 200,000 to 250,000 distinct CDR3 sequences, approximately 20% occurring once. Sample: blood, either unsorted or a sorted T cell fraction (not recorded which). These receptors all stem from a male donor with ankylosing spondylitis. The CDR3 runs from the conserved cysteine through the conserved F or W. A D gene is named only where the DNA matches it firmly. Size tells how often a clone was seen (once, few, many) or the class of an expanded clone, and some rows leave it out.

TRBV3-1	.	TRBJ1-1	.	TGTGCCAGCAGCCAAGCAGTGGGGGTCTTTGATGAAGCTTTCTTT	CASSQAVGVFDEAFF
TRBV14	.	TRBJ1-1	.	TGTGCCAGCAGCCAAGATTGGGGGTCCCCTGAAGCTTTCTTT	CASSQDWGSPEAFF
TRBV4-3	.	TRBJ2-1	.	TGCGCCAGCGCCGAGGGGGTCTACAATGAGCAGTTCTTC	CASAEGVYNEQFF
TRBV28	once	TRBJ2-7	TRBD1	TGTGCCAGCAGTACCGGGACAGGATCCAACGAGCAGTACTTC	CASSTGTGSNEQYF
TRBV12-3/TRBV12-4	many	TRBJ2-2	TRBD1	TGTGCCAGCAGCGTGACAGGGGCTGTGGCCGGGGAGCTGTTTTTT	CASSVTGAVAGELFF
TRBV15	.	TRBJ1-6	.	TGTGCCACCAGCAGAGATTTATCACCCCTCCACTTT	CATSRDLSPLHF
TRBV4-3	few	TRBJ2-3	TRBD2	TGCGCCAGCAGCCAAGACACCATACTAGCGGGGACCACCACAGATACGCAGTATTTT	CASSQDTILAGTTTDTQYF
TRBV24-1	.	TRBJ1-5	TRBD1	TGTGCCACCAGTTCCGAGACAGGGGGCGCGTTTCAGCCCCAGCATTTT	CATSSETGGAFQPQHF
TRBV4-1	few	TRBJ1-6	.	TGCGCCAGCAGCCAACAGGGAATGAGTAATTCACCCCTCCACTTT	CASSQQGMSNSPLHF
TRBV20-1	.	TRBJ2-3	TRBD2	TGCAGTGCTAGGTTGCTAGCGGGGGGCACAGATACGCAGTATTTT	CSARLLAGGTDTQYF
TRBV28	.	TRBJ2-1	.	TGTGCCAGCAGTCTACTGGAATACTACAATGAGCAGTTCTTC	CASSLLEYYNEQFF
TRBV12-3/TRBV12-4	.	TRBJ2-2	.	TGTGCCAGCAGTCAACTCACCGGGGAGCTGTTTTTT	CASSQLTGELFF
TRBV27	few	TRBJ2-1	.	TGTGCCAGCAGTTTCCTCCAGCGGAGGTCCTACAATGAGCAGTTCTTC	CASSFLQRRSYNEQFF
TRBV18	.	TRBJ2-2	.	TGTGCCAGCCCGACACCGAACACCGGGGAGCTGTTTTTT	CASPTPNTGELFF
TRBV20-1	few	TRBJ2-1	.	TGCAGTGCTGGAAGACCTGACCGCTCCTACAATGAGCAGTTCTTC	CSAGRPDRSYNEQFF
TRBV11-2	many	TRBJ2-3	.	TGTGCCAGCAGCTTACTGGGGGAGGCAGATACGCAGTATTTT	CASSLLGEADTQYF
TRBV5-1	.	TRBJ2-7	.	TGCGCCAGCAGCTTGGCCGAGGGCTACGAGCAGTACTTC	CASSLAEGYEQYF
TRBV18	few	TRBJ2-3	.	TGTGCCAGCTCACCACCGGTTTTAGTAACGGATACGCAGTATTTT	CASSPPVLVTDTQYF
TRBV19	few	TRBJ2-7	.	TGTGCCAGTAGTATAGCCGGCACTTCCTACGAGCAGTACTTC	CASSIAGTSYEQYF
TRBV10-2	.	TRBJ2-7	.	TGCGCCAGCAGTGAGGTGGGGTACGAGCAGTACTTC	CASSEVGYEQYF
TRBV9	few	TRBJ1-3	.	TGTGCCAGCAGCGCCCCTCCTGGAAACACCATATATTTT	CASSAPPGNTIYF
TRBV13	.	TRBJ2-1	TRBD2	TGTGCCAGCAGCCCCTACCCCGCGCGGGAGGGTATGCATGAGCAGTTCTTC	CASSPYPAREGMHEQFF
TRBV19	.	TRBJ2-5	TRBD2	TGTGCCAGTAGTGAGAGGTTAGCGGGACTTAAAGAGACCCAGTACTTC	CASSERLAGLKETQYF
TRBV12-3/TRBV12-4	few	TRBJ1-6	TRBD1	TGTGCCAGCAGGATAGGGACAGGGCTTTCACCCCTCCACTTT	CASRIGTGLSPLHF
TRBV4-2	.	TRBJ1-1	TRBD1	TGTGCCAGCAGCCAAGAATGGACAGGGAACACTGAAGCTTTCTTT	CASSQEWTGNTEAFF
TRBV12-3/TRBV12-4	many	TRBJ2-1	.	TGTGCCAGCAGTTTAGAGAGGGGGATTTCCTACAATGAGCAGTTCTTC	CASSLERGISYNEQFF
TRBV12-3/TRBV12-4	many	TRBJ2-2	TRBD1	TGTGCCAGCAGTCTGACAGGGCTCACCGGGGAGCTGTTTTTT	CASSLTGLTGELFF
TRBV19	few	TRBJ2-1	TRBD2	TGTGCCAGTAGTGTTAGCGGGGATTACAATGAGCAGTTCTTC	CASSVSGDYNEQFF
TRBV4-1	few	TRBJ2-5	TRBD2	TGCGCCAGCAGCACCATGACTAGCGGGGGAGAGACCCAGTACTTC	CASSTMTSGGETQYF
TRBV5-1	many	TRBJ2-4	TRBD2	TGCGCCAGCGCGGGACTAGCGGGGGGGAGAGCCAAAAACATTCAGTACTTC	CASAGLAGGRAKNIQYF
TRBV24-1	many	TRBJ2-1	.	TGTGCCACCGCAACGGGGGCCGCATTAGACAATGAGCAGTTCTTC	CATATGAALDNEQFF
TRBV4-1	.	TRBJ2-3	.	TGCGCCAGCAGCCAAGATGGGACCAGCCTTAGCACAGATACGCAGTATTTT	CASSQDGTSLSTDTQYF
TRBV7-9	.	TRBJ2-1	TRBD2	TGTGCCAGCAGCGACTTGACGCGACTAGCGGGAGACGATGAGCAGTTCTTC	CASSDLTRLAGDDEQFF
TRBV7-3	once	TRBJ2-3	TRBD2	TGTGCCAGCAGCTCTCGGGGGGGTTACACAGATACGCAGTATTTT	CASSSRGGYTDTQYF
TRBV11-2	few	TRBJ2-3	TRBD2	TGTGCCAGCAGCCGGGGACTAGCGTTTGGTACAGATACGCAGTATTTT	CASSRGLAFGTDTQYF
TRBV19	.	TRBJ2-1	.	TGTGCCAGTAGTATAGTGACTAACAATGAGCAGTTCTTC	CASSIVTNNEQFF
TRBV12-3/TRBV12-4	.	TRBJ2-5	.	TGTGCCAGCAGCCTCCTGGCGGAGCAAGAGACCCAGTACTTC	CASSLLAEQETQYF
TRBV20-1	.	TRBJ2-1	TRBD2	TGCAGTGCTAGCGGACTAGCGGGGGTTCACAATGAGCAGTTCTTC	CSASGLAGVHNEQFF
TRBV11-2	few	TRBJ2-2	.	TGTGCCAGCAGTTACCGTACAGGGAACACCGGGGAGCTGTTTTTT	CASSYRTGNTGELFF
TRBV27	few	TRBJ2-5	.	TGTGCCAGCAGTTTAACAGGGTGGGGGGAGACCCAGTACTTC	CASSLTGWGETQYF
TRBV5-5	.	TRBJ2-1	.	TGTGCCAGCAGTTTGGCCCTCACACAGGGCGATGAGCAGTTCTTC	CASSLALTQGDEQFF
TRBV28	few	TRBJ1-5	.	TGTGCCAGCAGTTTAGTGGGTCAGCCCAATCAGCCCCAGCATTTT	CASSLVGQPNQPQHF
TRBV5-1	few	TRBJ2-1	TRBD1	TGCGCCAGCAGCTTGGAAATCCCGGGACAGGGATACAATGAGCAGTTCTTC	CASSLEIPGQGYNEQFF
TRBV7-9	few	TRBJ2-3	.	TGTGCCAGCAGCGCCCCGGACGAATGGACTAGCACAGATACGCAGTATTTT	CASSAPDEWTSTDTQYF
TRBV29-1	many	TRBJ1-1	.	TGCAGCGTCGCGGACAGGAACACTGAAGCTTTCTTT	CSVADRNTEAFF
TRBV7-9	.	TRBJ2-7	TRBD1	TGTGCCAGCAGCCCACGGGACAGGGTTAACGAGCAGTACTTC	CASSPRDRVNEQYF
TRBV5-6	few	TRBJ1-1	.	TGTGCCAGCAGCTTTTGGGGAACCCAAGCTTTCTTT	CASSFWGTQAFF
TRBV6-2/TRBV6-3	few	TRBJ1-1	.	TGTGCCAGCAGTTACCAGGGGAAGGGAACTGAAGCTTTCTTT	CASSYQGKGTEAFF
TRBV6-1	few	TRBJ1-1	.	TGTGCCAGCAGTCCCCCCTTGGGGGGCTTCATGGTGAACACTGAAGCTTTCTTT	CASSPPLGGFMVNTEAFF
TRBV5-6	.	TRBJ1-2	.	TGTGCCAGCAGCTTGGGAGCTACAGGGCTGGAGTTTTTGAACTATGGCTACACCTTC	CASSLGATGLEFLNYGYTF
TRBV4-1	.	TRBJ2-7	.	TGCGCCAGCAGCCCAGGGCGGAACTCGGGCGACGAGCAGTACTTC	CASSPGRNSGDEQYF
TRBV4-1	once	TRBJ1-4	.	TGCGCCAGCAGCCAAGATGCAGGGGCGGCGGAAAAACTGTTTTTT	CASSQDAGAAEKLFF
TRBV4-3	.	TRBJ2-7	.	TGCGCCAGCAGCCAAGTCCCGGTGGGAATACGATACGAGCAGTACTTC	CASSQVPVGIRYEQYF
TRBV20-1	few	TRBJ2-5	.	TGCAGTGCTAAAGAAGTAGAGACCCAGTACTTC	CSAKEVETQYF
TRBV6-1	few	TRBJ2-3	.	TGTGCCAGCAGTACGGAGGGCCCGGTAGATACGCAGTATTTT	CASSTEGPVDTQYF
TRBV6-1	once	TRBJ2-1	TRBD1	TGTGCCAGCAGCGGGACAGGGGGCTGGAATGAGCAGTTCTTC	CASSGTGGWNEQFF